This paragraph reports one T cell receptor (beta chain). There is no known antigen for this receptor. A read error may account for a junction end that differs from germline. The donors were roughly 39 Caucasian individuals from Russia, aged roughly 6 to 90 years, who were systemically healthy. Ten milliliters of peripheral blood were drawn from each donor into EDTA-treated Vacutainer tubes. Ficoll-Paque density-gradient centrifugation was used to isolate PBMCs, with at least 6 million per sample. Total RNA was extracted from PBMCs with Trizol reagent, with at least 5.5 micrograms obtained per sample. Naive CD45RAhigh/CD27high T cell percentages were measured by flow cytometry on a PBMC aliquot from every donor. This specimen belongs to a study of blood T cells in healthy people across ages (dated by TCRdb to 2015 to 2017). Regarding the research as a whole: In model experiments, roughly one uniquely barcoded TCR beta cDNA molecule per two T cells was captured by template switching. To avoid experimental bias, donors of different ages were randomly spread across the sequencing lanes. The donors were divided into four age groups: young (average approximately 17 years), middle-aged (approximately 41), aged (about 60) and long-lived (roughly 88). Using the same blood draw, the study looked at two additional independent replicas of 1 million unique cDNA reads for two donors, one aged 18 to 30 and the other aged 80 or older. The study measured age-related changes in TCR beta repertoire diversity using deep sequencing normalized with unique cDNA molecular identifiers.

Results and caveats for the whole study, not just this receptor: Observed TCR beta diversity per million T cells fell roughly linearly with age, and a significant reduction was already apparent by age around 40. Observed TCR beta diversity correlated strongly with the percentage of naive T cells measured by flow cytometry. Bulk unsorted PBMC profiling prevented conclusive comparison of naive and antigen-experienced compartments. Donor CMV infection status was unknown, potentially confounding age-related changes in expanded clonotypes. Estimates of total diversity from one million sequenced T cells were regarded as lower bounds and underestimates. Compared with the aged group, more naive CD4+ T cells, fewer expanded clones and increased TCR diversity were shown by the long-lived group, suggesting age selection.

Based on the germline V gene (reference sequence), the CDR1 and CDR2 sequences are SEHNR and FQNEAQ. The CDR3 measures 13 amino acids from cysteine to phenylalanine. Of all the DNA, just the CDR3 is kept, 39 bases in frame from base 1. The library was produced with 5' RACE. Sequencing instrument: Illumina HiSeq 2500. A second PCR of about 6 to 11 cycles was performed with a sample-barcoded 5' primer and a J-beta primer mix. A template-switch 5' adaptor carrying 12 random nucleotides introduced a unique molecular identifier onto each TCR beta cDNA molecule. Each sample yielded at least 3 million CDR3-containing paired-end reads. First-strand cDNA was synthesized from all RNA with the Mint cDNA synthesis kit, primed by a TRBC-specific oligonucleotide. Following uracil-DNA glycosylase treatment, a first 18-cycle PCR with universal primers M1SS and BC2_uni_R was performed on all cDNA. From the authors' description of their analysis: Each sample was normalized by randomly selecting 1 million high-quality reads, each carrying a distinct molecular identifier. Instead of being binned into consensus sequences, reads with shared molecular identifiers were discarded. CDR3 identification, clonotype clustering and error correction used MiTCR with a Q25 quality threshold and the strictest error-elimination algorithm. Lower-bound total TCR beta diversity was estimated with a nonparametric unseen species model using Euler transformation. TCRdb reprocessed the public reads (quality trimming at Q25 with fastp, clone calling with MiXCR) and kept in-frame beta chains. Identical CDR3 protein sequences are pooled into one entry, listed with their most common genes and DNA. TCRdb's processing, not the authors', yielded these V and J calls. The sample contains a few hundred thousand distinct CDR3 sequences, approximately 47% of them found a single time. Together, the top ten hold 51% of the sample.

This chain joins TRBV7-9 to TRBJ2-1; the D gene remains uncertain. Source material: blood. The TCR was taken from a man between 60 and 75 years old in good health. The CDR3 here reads CASSFLPSNEQFF. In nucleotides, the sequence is TGTGCCAGCAGTTTTCTTCCCAGCAATGAACAGTTCTTC. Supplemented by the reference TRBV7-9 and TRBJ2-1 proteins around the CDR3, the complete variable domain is DTGVSQNPRHKITKRGQNVTFRCDPISEHNRLYWYRQTLGQGPEFLTYFQNEAQLEKSRLLSDRFSAERPKGSFSTLEIQRTEQGDSAMYLCASSFLPSNEQFFGPGTRLTVL.